A single sample is the source of the 15 T cell receptor beta chains below, sequenced in a study of blood T cell repertoires in COVID-19. Assay used: immunoSEQ multiplex PCR; TCRdb lists only in-frame clones, some missing. The profile covers about 210,000 clones, with about 85% appearing a single time and over 15% taken by the ten largest. Material: PBMCs or T cells enriched from blood (not recorded which). The receptor set was obtained from a man aged 35 to 55 who had recovered from COVID-19.

The V and J genes are TRBV29-1 and TRBJ2-3, with TRBD2 matching over 8 bases. J gave up 2 bases and V 5 bases, and 6 bases lay outside the gene matches. Germline V lookup: CDR1 SQVTM, CDR2 ANQGSEA. The CDR3 runs 14 residues. CDR3 in DNA: TGCAGCGTTAGGAGCGGGAGCGCCACAGATACGCAGTATTTT. Protein: CSVRSGSATDTQYF.

This clone showed up just once. The rearrangement joins TRBV7-8 to TRBJ2-3; 12 nucleotides align to TRBD2. Trimming at V came to 5 bases and at J to 5 bases, leaving 5 bases not matched to a gene. The CDR3 has 15 residues. Germline CDR1 SGHVS, CDR2 FQNEAQ. The CDR3 region is CASSKGLAGRDTQYF. The CDR3 DNA reads as TGTGCCAGCAGCAAAGGACTAGCGGGAAGAGATACGCAGTATTTT.

J is TRBJ2-1 and V is TRBV4-1; D not certain. The CDR3 has 15 residues. Germline CDR1 MGHRA, CDR2 YSYEKL. The V end lost 4 bases, the J end lost 7 bases, and 17 bases lay between the germline ends. CDR3 DNA: TGCGCCAGCAGCCCCCGAGGAGTCTCGAGGAATGAGCAGTTCTTC. It yields the protein CASSPRGVSRNEQFF.

This chain joins TRBV9 and TRBJ2-7; tentatively, D is TRBD2 (6 bases). V lost 0 bases and J lost 7, with 11 bases in between. Germline values: CDR1 SGDLS, CDR2 YYNGEE. The CDR3 has 13 residues. CDR3 DNA: TGTGCCAGCAGCGTAGCCGGCGGGAAGGAGCAGTACTTC. Protein: CASSVAGGKEQYF. Combining the CDR3 with reference TRBV9 and TRBJ2-7 gives the whole variable domain DSGVTQTPKHLITATGQRVTLRCSPRSGDLSVYWYQQSLDQGLQFLIQYYNGEERAKGNILERFSAQQFPDLHSELNLSSLELGDSALYFCASSVAGGKEQYFGPGTRLTVT.

This chain joins TRBV9 and TRBJ1-1, with TRBD1 matching 8 bases. CDR1 and CDR2 (germline): SGDLS, YYNGEE. The trim removed 2 bases at V and 4 bases at J, leaving 4 bases unmatched. CDR3 length: 14 amino acids. The CDR3 nucleotides read TGTGCCAGCAGCGTTGCACAGGGGGTCACTGAAGCTTTCTTT. Translating it yields CASSVAQGVTEAFF.

In its sample, this clone was seen once. V is TRBV3-1 (or the pseudogene TRBV3-2) and J is TRBJ1-4; no reliable D call. V was cut by 2 bases and J by 7 bases, with 2 bases left in between. CDR3 length: 11 residues. Germline CDR1 and CDR2: LGHDT and YNNKEL (reference sequence). This CDR3 reads CASSQLEKLFF. The CDR3 DNA reads TGTGCCAGCAGCCAACTTGAAAAACTGTTTTTT.

This chain connects TRBV19 to TRBJ1-5; D gene unclear. V gave up 4 bases and J gave up 0 bases, with 10 bases separating them. This CDR3 is built from 15 residues. CDR1 is LNHDA, CDR2 SQIVND, per germline (reference sequence). CDR3 sequence: CASSTTQNSNQPQHF. The CDR3 bases are TGTGCCAGTAGTACCACACAGAATAGCAATCAGCCCCAGCATTTT.

This chain connects TRBV7-3 to TRBJ2-1; TRBD2 aligns across 7 bases. The CDR3 spans 15 residues. CDR1 is SGHTA and CDR2 is FQGTGA in the germline V gene. After removal of 2 bases from V and 4 bases from J, the junction contained 5 bases not matched to a gene. The CDR3 here is CASSLSSGAYNEQFF. The CDR3 DNA sequence: TGTGCCAGCAGCTTATCTAGCGGCGCATACAATGAGCAGTTCTTC.

V and J are TRBV19 and TRBJ2-7; TRBD2 is a possible D gene (5 bases). CDR3 length: 12 amino acids. Trimming cost V 2 bases and J 7 bases, with 9 bases left between them. Germline V gives CDR1 LNHDA, CDR2 SQIVND (reference sequence). The CDR3 sequence is CASSIRRLEQYF. CDR3 DNA sequence: TGTGCCAGTAGTATACGGAGGTTGGAGCAGTACTTC.

The rearrangement links TRBV5-1 to TRBJ2-5; TRBD1 matches 10 bases. The CDR3 runs to 15 residues. Per germline, CDR1 SGHRS and CDR2 YFSETQ. The J segment lost 4 bases and the V segment lost 4 bases, leaving 7 bases of the junction unmatched. DNA of the CDR3: TGCGCCAGCAGCCCAAGACAGGGGGCGCGAGAGACCCAGTACTTC. This gives the protein CASSPRQGARETQYF.

The chain links TRBV12-3 or TRBV12-4 to TRBJ2-1; no reliable D call. This CDR3 is built from 11 residues. Trimming left V 4 bases short and J 9 bases short, with 7 bases between. Written as DNA, the CDR3 is TGTGCCAGCAGTTCGCGTAGTGAGCAGTTCTTC. This encodes CASSSRSEQFF.

V usage is TRBV19 and J usage is TRBJ2-7; TRBD1 is a possible D gene (5 bases). The germline CDR1 and CDR2 sequences are LNHDA and SQIVND (reference sequence). V shed 4 bases and J shed 3 bases, with 10 bases lying between them. This CDR3 is built from 13 residues. CDR3 sequence: CASSNWQGYEQYF. For the CDR3, the DNA is TGTGCCAGTAGTAACTGGCAGGGCTACGAGCAGTACTTC.

V is TRBV29-1 and J is TRBJ2-1, with TRBD1 matching over 11 bases. With 6 bases clipped from V and 8 bases from J, the junction kept 9 bases outside the gene matches. CDR3 length: 14 residues. Germline lookup yields CDR1 SQVTM and CDR2 ANQGSEA. The CDR3 protein is CSVAGTGGSDEQFF. In DNA form, the CDR3 reads TGCAGCGTCGCCGGGACAGGGGGGTCGGATGAGCAGTTCTTC.

This chain uses TRBV28 with TRBJ2-7; 12 nucleotides align to TRBD2. Per germline, CDR1 MDHEN and CDR2 SYDVKM. Trimming took 1 base from V and 11 from J; bases not matched to a gene: 6. This CDR3 is built from 14 residues. The CDR3, as DNA: TGTGCCAGCAGTTTATCTGGGGCTAGCGGGAGGGAGTACTTC. Encoded protein: CASSLSGASGREYF. The full variable domain, with the rest looked up from reference TRBV28 and TRBJ2-7, is DVKVTQSSRYLVKRTGEKVFLECVQDMDHENMFWYRQDPGLGLRLIYFSYDVKMKEKGDIPEGYSVSREKKERFSLILESASTNQTSMYLCASSLSGASGREYFGPGTRLTVT.

J is TRBJ2-1 and V is TRBV27; D ambiguous. This CDR3 has 14 residues. CDR1 MNHEY and CDR2 SMNVEV come from the germline V gene (reference sequence). Trimming removed 0 bases at V and 4 bases at J, with 7 bases between. In DNA, the CDR3 is TGTGCCAGCAGTTTATCTACGGTTTACAATGAGCAGTTCTTC. Translated: CASSLSTVYNEQFF.